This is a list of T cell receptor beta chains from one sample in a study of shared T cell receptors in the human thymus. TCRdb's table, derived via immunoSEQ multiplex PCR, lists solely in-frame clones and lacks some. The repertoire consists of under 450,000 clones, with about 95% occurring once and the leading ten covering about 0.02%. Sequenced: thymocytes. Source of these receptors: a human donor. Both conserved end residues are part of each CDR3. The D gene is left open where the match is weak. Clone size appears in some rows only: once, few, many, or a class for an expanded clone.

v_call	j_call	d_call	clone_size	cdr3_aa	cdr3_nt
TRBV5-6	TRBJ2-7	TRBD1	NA	CASSWGTGQFKSNEQYF	TGTGCCAGCAGCTGGGGGACGGGACAGTTTAAGTCGAACGAGCAGTACTTC
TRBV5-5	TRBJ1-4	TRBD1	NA	CASSFSGTVNEKLFF	TGTGCCAGCAGCTTCTCCGGGACAGTTAATGAAAAACTGTTTTTT
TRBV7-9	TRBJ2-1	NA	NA	CASSEPATMGNEQFF	TGTGCCAGCAGCGAGCCGGCTACCATGGGCAATGAGCAGTTCTTC
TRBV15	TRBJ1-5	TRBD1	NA	CATSRRPQGAGQPQHF	TGTGCCACCAGCAGACGGCCACAGGGGGCAGGACAGCCCCAGCATTTT
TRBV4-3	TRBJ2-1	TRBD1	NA	CASSQEIQGCYNEQFF	TGCGCCAGCAGCCAAGAGATACAGGGGTGCTACAATGAGCAGTTCTTC
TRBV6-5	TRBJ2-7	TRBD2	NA	CASRSRLAPWEQYF	TGTGCCAGCCGATCAAGACTAGCTCCGTGGGAGCAGTACTTC
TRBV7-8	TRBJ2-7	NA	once	CASSSTDGYEQYF	TGTGCCAGCAGTTCTACGGACGGCTACGAGCAGTACTTC
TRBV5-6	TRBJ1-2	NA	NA	CASSFSPGSYGYTF	TGTGCCAGCAGCTTTAGTCCTGGAAGCTATGGCTACACCTTC
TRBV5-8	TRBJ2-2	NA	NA	CASSLRQLRASELFF	TGTGCCAGCAGCCTTAGACAGCTCCGAGCCTCGGAGCTGTTTTTT
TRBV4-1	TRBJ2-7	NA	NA	CASSQEWGATVGYEQYF	TGCGCCAGCAGCCAGGAATGGGGAGCCACCGTGGGCTACGAGCAGTACTTC
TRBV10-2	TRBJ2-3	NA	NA	CASSERPPARQYF	TGCGCCAGCAGTGAGCGCCCCCCTGCTAGGCAGTATTTT
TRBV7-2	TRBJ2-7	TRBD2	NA	CASSSGTSGARGEQYF	TGTGCCAGCAGCTCCGGGACTAGCGGGGCCCGCGGCGAGCAGTACTTC
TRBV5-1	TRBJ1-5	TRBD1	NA	CASSLARDRDNQPQHF	TGCGCCAGCAGCTTGGCCCGGGACAGGGATAATCAGCCCCAGCATTTT
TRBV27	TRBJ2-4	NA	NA	CASSRNLGQDIQYF	TGTGCCAGCAGTCGAAATCTAGGGCAGGACATTCAGTACTTC
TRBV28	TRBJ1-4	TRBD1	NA	CASSPFMTGGWTNEKLFF	TGTGCCAGCAGTCCCTTTATGACAGGGGGCTGGACTAATGAAAAACTGTTTTTT
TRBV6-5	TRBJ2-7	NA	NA	CASRNRSGEQYF	TGTGCCAGCCGAAACAGAAGTGGCGAGCAGTACTTC
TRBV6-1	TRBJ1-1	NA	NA	CASSERAVMNTEAFF	TGTGCCAGCAGTGAAAGGGCGGTTATGAACACTGAAGCTTTCTTT
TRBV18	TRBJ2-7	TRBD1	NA	CASSPGQGGEQYF	TGTGCCAGCTCACCGGGACAGGGTGGCGAGCAGTACTTC
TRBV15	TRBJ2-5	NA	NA	CATSRDPGREIPQETQYF	TGTGCCACCAGCAGAGATCCTGGTAGGGAGATCCCACAAGAGACCCAGTACTTC
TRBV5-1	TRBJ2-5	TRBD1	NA	CASSCRDREETQYF	TGCGCCAGCAGCTGCCGGGACAGGGAAGAGACCCAGTACTTC
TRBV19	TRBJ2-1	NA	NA	CASSIDRRGFPPKFF	TGTGCCAGTAGTATAGATCGGAGGGGATTTCCCCCCAAGTTCTTC
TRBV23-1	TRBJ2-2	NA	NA	CAEQASGELFF	TGCGCGGAACAGGCGTCCGGGGAGCTGTTTTTT
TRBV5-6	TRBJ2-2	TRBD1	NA	CASSYRGRTGELFF	TGTGCCAGCAGCTACAGGGGGCGCACCGGGGAGCTGTTTTTT
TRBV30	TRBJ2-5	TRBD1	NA	CAWSGLWTGKKTQYF	TGTGCCTGGAGTGGCTTATGGACAGGGAAAAAGACCCAGTACTTC
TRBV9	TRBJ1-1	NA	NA	CASSVVRGMNTEAFF	TGTGCCAGCAGCGTTGTAAGGGGGATGAACACTGAAGCTTTCTTT
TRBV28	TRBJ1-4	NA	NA	CASRGVMTSNEKLFF	TGTGCCAGCAGAGGTGTAATGACCTCCAATGAAAAACTGTTTTTT
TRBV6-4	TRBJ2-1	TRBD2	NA	CASKLAGGRGDEQFF	TGTGCCAGCAAACTAGCGGGAGGGCGGGGCGATGAGCAGTTCTTC
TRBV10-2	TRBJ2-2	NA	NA	CASSEIADTGELFF	TGCGCCAGCAGTGAAATAGCGGACACCGGGGAGCTGTTTTTT
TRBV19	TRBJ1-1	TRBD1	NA	CASSPPGQENTEAFF	TGTGCCAGTAGTCCTCCCGGACAGGAGAACACTGAAGCTTTCTTT
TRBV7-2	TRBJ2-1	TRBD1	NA	CASSSGGKYNEQFF	TGTGCCAGCAGCTCAGGGGGAAAATACAATGAGCAGTTCTTC
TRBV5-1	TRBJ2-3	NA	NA	CASSLRPDTQYF	TGCGCCAGCAGCTTGAGACCAGATACGCAGTATTTT
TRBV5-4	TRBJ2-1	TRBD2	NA	CASSPTEREENNEQFF	TGTGCCAGCAGCCCGACGGAGCGGGAGGAAAACAATGAGCAGTTCTTC
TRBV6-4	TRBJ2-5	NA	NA	CASSDSGSEETQYF	TGTGCCAGCAGTGACTCGGGTAGCGAGGAGACCCAGTACTTC
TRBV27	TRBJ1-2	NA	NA	CASSLSWDNFTNYGYTF	TGTGCCAGCAGCCTATCATGGGACAACTTTACTAACTATGGCTACACCTTC
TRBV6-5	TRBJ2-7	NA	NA	CASSRGDGYEQYF	TGTGCCAGCAGTAGGGGAGACGGTTACGAGCAGTACTTC
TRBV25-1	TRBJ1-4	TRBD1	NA	CATEDRDGEKLFF	TGTGCCACCGAAGACAGGGATGGTGAAAAACTGTTTTTT
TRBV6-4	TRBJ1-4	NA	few	CASSDSRVGGPYEKLFF	TGTGCCAGCAGTGACTCGAGGGTCGGGGGCCCCTATGAAAAACTGTTTTTT
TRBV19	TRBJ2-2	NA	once	CASSIDSRPNTGELFF	TGTGCCAGTAGTATAGATTCCAGGCCTAACACCGGGGAGCTGTTTTTT
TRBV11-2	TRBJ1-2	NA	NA	CASSEIGSYGYTF	TGTGCCAGCAGCGAAATTGGCAGCTATGGCTACACCTTC
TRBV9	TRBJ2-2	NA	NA	CASSVDTIGPAGELFF	TGTGCCAGCAGCGTAGACACTATCGGACCGGCCGGGGAGCTGTTTTTT
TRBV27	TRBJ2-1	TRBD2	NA	CASSFTGGPPNEQFF	TGTGCCAGCAGTTTCACGGGAGGGCCGCCCAATGAGCAGTTCTTC
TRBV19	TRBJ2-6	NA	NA	CASPKSSGANVLTF	TGTGCCAGCCCAAAAAGCTCTGGGGCCAACGTCCTGACTTTC